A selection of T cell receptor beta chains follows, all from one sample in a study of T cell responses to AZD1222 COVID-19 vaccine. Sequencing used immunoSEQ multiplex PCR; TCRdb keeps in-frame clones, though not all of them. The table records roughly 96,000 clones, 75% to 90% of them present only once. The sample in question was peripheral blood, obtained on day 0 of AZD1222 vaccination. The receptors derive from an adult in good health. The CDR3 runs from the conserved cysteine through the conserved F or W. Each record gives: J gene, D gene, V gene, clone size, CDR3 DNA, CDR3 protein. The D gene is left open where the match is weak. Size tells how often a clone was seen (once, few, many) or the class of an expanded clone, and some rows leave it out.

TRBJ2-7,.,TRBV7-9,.,TGTGCCAGCAGCCTTATACCGACACCCGGAGAGCAGTACTTC,CASSLIPTPGEQYF
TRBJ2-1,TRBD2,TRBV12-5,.,TGTGCTAGTGGTTTGATGATGGATCTAGCGGGAGGGAATGAGCAGTTCTTC,CASGLMMDLAGGNEQFF
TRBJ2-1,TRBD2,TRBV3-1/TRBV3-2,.,TGTGCCAGCATCGGACTAGTTGGAATCGGGGACAATGAGCAGTTCTTC,CASIGLVGIGDNEQFF
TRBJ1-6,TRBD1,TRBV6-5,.,TGTGCCAGCAATCGACAGGGAGGAAATTCACCCCTCCACTTT,CASNRQGGNSPLHF
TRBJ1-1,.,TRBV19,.,TGTGCCAGTAGTCCTACAGGGAGGGGGATGAACACTGAAGCTTTCTTT,CASSPTGRGMNTEAFF
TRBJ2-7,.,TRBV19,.,TGTGCCAGTAGTAGGGTTTTAGGGCCAAAGTCCTACGAGCAGTACTTC,CASSRVLGPKSYEQYF
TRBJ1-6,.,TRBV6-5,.,TGTGCCAGCAGCCCCGTGATTCTTAATTCACCCCTCCACTTT,CASSPVILNSPLHF
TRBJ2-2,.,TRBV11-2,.,TGTGCCAGCAGCTCGGTCCCCACCGGGGAGCTGTTTTTT,CASSSVPTGELFF
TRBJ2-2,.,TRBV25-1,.,TGTGCCAGCAGTGAGGACCAATTGACAGAGTTCAACACCGGGGAGCTGTTTTTT,CASSEDQLTEFNTGELFF
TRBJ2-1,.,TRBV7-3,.,TGTGCCAGCAGGTTTGAGAATGAGCAGTTCTTC,CASRFENEQFF
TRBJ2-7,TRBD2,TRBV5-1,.,TGCGCCAGCAGCCCCGGGGGTAGCGGGATCTCCTACGAGCAGTACTTC,CASSPGGSGISYEQYF
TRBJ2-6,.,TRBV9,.,TGTGCCAGCAGCTTAGTGGGCTCTGGGGCCAACGTCCTGACTTTC,CASSLVGSGANVLTF
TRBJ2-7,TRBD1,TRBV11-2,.,TGTGCCAGCAGGTTAGGGACAGGGGTTGGCGAGCAGTACTTC,CASRLGTGVGEQYF
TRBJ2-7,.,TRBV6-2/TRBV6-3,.,TGTGCCAGCAGTCCCCAGACTGGAACCTACGAGCAGTACTTC,CASSPQTGTYEQYF
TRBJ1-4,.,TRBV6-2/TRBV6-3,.,TGTGCCAGCAGTCAAAAGACGTCCGCAACTAATGAAAAACTGTTTTTT,CASSQKTSATNEKLFF
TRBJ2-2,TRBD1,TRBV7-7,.,TGTGCTAGCAGCCGCGACCCGACAGGGCACACCGGGGAGCTGTTTTTT,CASSRDPTGHTGELFF
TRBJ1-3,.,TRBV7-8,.,TGTGCCAGCAGCTTAGTCCTGGGGGCTGGAAACACCATATATTTT,CASSLVLGAGNTIYF
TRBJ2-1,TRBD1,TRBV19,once,TGTGCCAGTAGTATAAGGGGGCATAATGAGCAGTTCTTC,CASSIRGHNEQFF
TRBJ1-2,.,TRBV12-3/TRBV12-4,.,TGTGCCAGCTCGGGGGACTATGGCTACACCTTC,CASSGDYGYTF
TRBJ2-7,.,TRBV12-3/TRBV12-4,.,TGTGCCAGCAGAAACCGCTACGAGCAGTACTTC,CASRNRYEQYF
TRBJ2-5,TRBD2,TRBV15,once,TGTGCCACCAGCCGCCGTCGGGAGGCCAGGGCCCAGTACTTC,CATSRRREARAQYF
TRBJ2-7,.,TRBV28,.,TGTGCCAGCACTCATCACTCTGGGGTCGGCGAGCAGTACTTC,CASTHHSGVGEQYF
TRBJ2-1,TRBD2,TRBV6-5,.,TGTGCCAGCAGTTTAATAGCGGGATGGGAGCAGTTCTTC,CASSLIAGWEQFF
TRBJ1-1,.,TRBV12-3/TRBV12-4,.,TGTGCCAGCAGCAATACAGGGATCACTGAAGCTTTCTTT,CASSNTGITEAFF
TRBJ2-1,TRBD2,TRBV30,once,TGTGCCTGGAGTGAACTAGCGGGAGCCTATGAGCAGTTCTTC,CAWSELAGAYEQFF
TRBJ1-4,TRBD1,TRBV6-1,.,TGTGCCAGCAGTGAATTGACAGGGGCAACTAATGAAAAACTGTTTTTT,CASSELTGATNEKLFF
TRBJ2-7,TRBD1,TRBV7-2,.,TGTGCCAGCAGCTTAGTGGGACAGGGCCAGTACGAGCAGTACTTC,CASSLVGQGQYEQYF
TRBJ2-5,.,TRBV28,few,TGTGCCAGCAGCCCGGACAGATTCCAAGAGACCCAGTACTTC,CASSPDRFQETQYF
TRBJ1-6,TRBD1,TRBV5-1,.,TGCGCCAGCAGCTCCGGACAGGGGGTCCCCACTAATAATTCACCCCTCCACTTT,CASSSGQGVPTNNSPLHF
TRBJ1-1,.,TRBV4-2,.,TGTGCCAGCAGCCAGGGAGTCGACACTGAAGCTTTCTTT,CASSQGVDTEAFF
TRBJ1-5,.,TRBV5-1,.,TGCGCCAGCAGCTGGGTACAGGGTTCACGGCAGCCCCAGCATTTT,CASSWVQGSRQPQHF
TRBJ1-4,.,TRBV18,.,TGTGCCAGCTCACCGGGTATGGGGGTGACTAATGAAAAACTGTTTTTT,CASSPGMGVTNEKLFF
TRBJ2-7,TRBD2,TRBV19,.,TGTGCCAGTAGTACTAGCGGTTACGAGCAGTACTTC,CASSTSGYEQYF
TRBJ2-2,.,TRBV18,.,TGTGCCAGCTCACCACGACCCAGCCCTGGCGCCGGGGAGCTGTTTTTT,CASSPRPSPGAGELFF
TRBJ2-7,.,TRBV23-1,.,TGCGCCAGCAGTCATACGAGGGATCTCTACGAGCAGTACTTC,CASSHTRDLYEQYF
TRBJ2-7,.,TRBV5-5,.,TGTGCCAGCAGCTTGGTTGGGGATAGGTCCTACGAGCAGTACTTC,CASSLVGDRSYEQYF
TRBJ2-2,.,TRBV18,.,TGTGCCAGCTCACCAGGACGGGAGAACACCGGGGAGCTGTTTTTT,CASSPGRENTGELFF
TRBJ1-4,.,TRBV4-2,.,TGTGCCAGCAGCCAAGGGACCGGGGCAGGGGTCAGTGATGAAAAACTGTTTTTT,CASSQGTGAGVSDEKLFF
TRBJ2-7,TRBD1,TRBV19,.,TGTGCCAGTAGTATAGGGGGACAGGGCTCCTACGAGCAGTACTTC,CASSIGGQGSYEQYF
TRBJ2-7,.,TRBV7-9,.,TGTGCCAGCAGCCGGGACCTCTACGAGCAGTACTTC,CASSRDLYEQYF
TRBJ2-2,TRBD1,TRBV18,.,TGTGCCAGCTCACCACCGACAGGGGGGAACACCGGGGAGCTGTTTTTT,CASSPPTGGNTGELFF
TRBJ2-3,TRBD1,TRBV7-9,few,TGTGCCAGCAGTACCTCAGGGGGCCCCGAAGATACGCAGTATTTT,CASSTSGGPEDTQYF
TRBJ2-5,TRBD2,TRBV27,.,TGTGCCAGCAGTACCCCGGGACTAGCGGGAGGGGAGACCCAGTACTTC,CASSTPGLAGGETQYF
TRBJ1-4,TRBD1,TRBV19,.,TGTGCCAGTATGGGACAGGGACGTCGGGAAAAACTGTTTTTT,CASMGQGRREKLFF
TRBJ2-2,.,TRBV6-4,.,TGTGCCACCCGGGTAGGCGCCGGGGAGCTGTTTTTT,CATRVGAGELFF
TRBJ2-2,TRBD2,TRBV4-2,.,TGTGCCAGCAGCCAAGATGGTTCAGGACTAGCGGGTCTCGGGGAGCTGTTTTTT,CASSQDGSGLAGLGELFF
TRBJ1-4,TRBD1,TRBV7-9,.,TGTGCCAGCAGCGTGGGACAGGGTAATGAAAAACTGTTTTTT,CASSVGQGNEKLFF